This T cell receptor beta chain was captured in a study of neurological immune-mediated disorders. In this sample, this clonotype turned up many times. V shed 5 bases and J shed 8 bases, with 18 bases lying between them. This CDR3 has 14 residues. TCRdb reprocessed the 5' RACE reads via MiXCR and lists one record per CDR3 protein. This sample carries tens of thousands of distinct CDR3 sequences, approximately 10% of them seen once, and the ten largest clones take approximately 6.9%. This TCR came from a woman younger than 45 with HTLV-1-associated myelopathy (HAM/TSP). This chain joins TRBV12-3 or TRBV12-4 and TRBJ1-1; a weak D match, TRBD1 (6 bases). The specimen sequenced was PBMCs. Written as DNA, the CDR3 is TGTGCCAGCAGTCCCAGATGGGGGGCTTCAGAAGCTTTCTTT. This codes for CASSPRWGASEAFF.